Given below is one T cell receptor beta chain in context. The V end lost 1 base, the J end lost 0 bases, and 9 bases lay between the germline ends. CDR1 and CDR2 (germline): LGHNA, YNFKEQ. The CDR3 extends over 15 amino acids. This sample is drawn from a study of blood T cell repertoires in COVID-19. Study background: Sites in the United States, Italy and Spain provided acute and convalescent COVID-19 samples. In each case, the material was cDNA or gDNA derived from T cells, B-cell-depleted T cells, or PBMCs.

How the authors handled the data: Amplification of reference gene primers provided the estimated nucleated cell counts. Clones were sequenced by immunoSEQ multiplex PCR, and TCRdb holds only the in-frame ones, with some missing. Clonal size and the V and J genes are those of that table, whereas D and trimming came from the DNA. The top ten hold roughly 4.5% of the sample, which has roughly 42,000 clones, about 85% seen once. V is TRBV4-2 and J is TRBJ1-1, with D maybe TRBD1 (6 bases). The TCR originated in a man in his 60s with acute or convalescent COVID-19. Input material: peripheral blood. CDR3 loop: CASSQGDTLNTEAFF. The CDR3 nucleotides read TGTGCCAGCAGCCAAGGGGACACCTTGAACACTGAAGCTTTCTTT.